The next 7 T cell receptor beta chains were all read from a single sample in a study of cytomegalovirus exposure and HLA in healthy donors. PCR was performed using 60 Vbeta and 13 Jbeta primers. Profiled with immunoSEQ multiplex PCR; TCRdb holds only in-frame clones, not every one. The sample has 110,000 to 150,000 clones, about 80% seen once. Sample: PBMCs. The origin of the receptors is a man aged 40-49 years in good health and CMV-seropositive.

V and J are TRBV6-5 and TRBJ1-1; D gene uncertain. Germline CDR1 and CDR2: MNHEY and SVGAGI. V lost 5 bases and J lost 1, with 11 bases in between. CDR3 length: 14 residues. This CDR3 reads CASSPPGWNTEAFF. In nucleotides, the CDR3 is TGTGCCAGCAGTCCTCCGGGGTGGAACACTGAAGCTTTCTTT.

This clone was found once. This chain connects TRBV19 to TRBJ1-5; TRBD1 matches at 7 bases. The V gene end was trimmed by 4 bases and the J gene end by 0 bases; junction bases not matched to a gene: 12. CDR1 LNHDA and CDR2 SQIVND come from the germline V gene (reference sequence). This CDR3 is built from 18 residues. The CDR3, as DNA: TGTGCCAGTAGTACCCCAACAGGGGCCGGCTATAGCAATCAGCCCCAGCATTTT. The encoded protein is CASSTPTGAGYSNQPQHF. The full variable domain, with the rest looked up from reference TRBV19 and TRBJ1-5, is DGGITQSPKYLFRKEGQNVTLSCEQNLNHDAMYWYRQDPGQGLRLIYYSQIVNDFQKGDIAEGYSVSREKKESFPLTVTSAQKNPTAFYLCASSTPTGAGYSNQPQHFGDGTRLSIL.

CDR3 in amino acids: CASGTGTALYGYTF. Written as DNA, the CDR3 is TGTGCTAGTGGTACCGGAACAGCTCTCTATGGCTACACCTTC. The J gene is TRBJ1-2, the V gene TRBV12-5, with no clear D. The length of the CDR3 is 14 residues. V lost 5 bases and J 4 bases, leaving 14 bases between the germline ends. Per the germline V gene, CDR1 is LGHNT and CDR2 is FRNRAP.

CDR3 region: CAIGPGLNTEAFF. As DNA, the CDR3 is TGTGCCATCGGTCCAGGGTTGAACACTGAAGCTTTCTTT. This chain uses TRBV10-3 with TRBJ1-1, with a weak D call TRBD1 (5 bases). CDR1 is ENHRY, CDR2 SYGVKD, per germline. Trimming left V 8 bases short and J 0 bases short, with 10 bases between. This CDR3 is built from 13 residues.

This clone has just a few counts. The CDR3 DNA reads TGTGCCAGCAGCCCCGGGTTTAGCACAGATACGCAGTATTTT. Protein product: CASSPGFSTDTQYF. This chain links TRBV6-5 with TRBJ2-3; D unresolved. The CDR3 spans 14 residues. V lost 6 bases and J lost 0, with 10 bases in between. Germline loops: CDR1 MNHEY, CDR2 SVGAGI.

V and J are TRBV27 and TRBJ1-1; perhaps TRBD1 as D (5 bases). The CDR3 runs 14 residues. Germline values: CDR1 MNHEY, CDR2 SMNVEV (reference sequence). The V end was cut by 5 bases, the J end by 6 bases, with 16 bases between. CDR3 DNA sequence: TGTGCCAGCAGTCCCTCCTGGGGGGATGCTGAAGCTTTCTTT. It is translated as CASSPSWGDAEAFF.

J is TRBJ2-1 and V is TRBV27; TRBD2 agrees at 10 bases. This CDR3 has 15 residues. Germline trimming cut 5 bases from V and 12 bases from J; bases unmatched to any gene: 13. Germline V gene lookup returns CDR1 MNHEY and CDR2 SMNVEV (reference sequence). The CDR3 nucleotides read TGTGCCAGCAGTCCCAGCGGGGGGGCCTTTCGGGGGCAGTTCTTC. Its translation is CASSPSGGAFRGQFF.